This T cell receptor (beta chain) was retrieved from a study of blood T cell repertoires in COVID-19. On the study more broadly: Samples representing acute and convalescent COVID-19 were sourced from the United States, Italy and Spain.

Authors' data handling: Amplifying reference gene primers gave estimates of nucleated cell counts. Generated by immunoSEQ multiplex PCR, the TCRdb table keeps only in-frame clones and is missing some. Clone size and V and J calls were adopted from that table, with D and trimming inferred from the DNA. The top ten clones hold 6.2% of a sample with around 100,000 clones, roughly 84% of them seen once. The V gene end was trimmed by 4 bases and the J gene end by 4 bases; junction bases not matched to a gene: 7. This CDR3 has 15 amino acids. The germline CDR1 and CDR2 sequences are SGHDN and FVKESK. V is TRBV14 and J is TRBJ2-1; TRBD2 matches at 7 bases. The sample was peripheral blood. The receptor comes from a human donor in a cohort sampled during active COVID-19. DNA for the CDR3: TGTGCCAGCAGCCCGACAGCGGGACTATACAATGAGCAGTTCTTC. The encoded protein is CASSPTAGLYNEQFF.